The 15 T cell receptor beta chains below were found in one sample sequenced in a study of regulatory T cells in long-lasting Graves disease. Assembly of TCR beta libraries relied on iRepertoire HTBI primers together with Arm-PCR of CDR3 regions. In TCRdb, the multiplex PCR reads were re-called with MiXCR into one record per CDR3 protein. The data hold approximately 400,000 distinct CDR3 sequences, with about 16% observed a single time. Time point indicated: newly diagnosed GD, antithyroid drugs for less than 3 months. After RNA was extracted from PBMCs, the TCR library was made from it. These same data were also listed under a study on T cells in Graves' hyperthyroidism and ophthalmopathy.

The sample consisted of peripheral blood mononuclear cells (PBMCs), taken at new diagnosis, from a patient treated with antithyroid drugs. These receptors were collected from a woman in her twenties or thirties with Graves disease.

This clonotype has a count of ten or more. The rearrangement joins TRBV2 to TRBJ2-3, with D possibly matching TRBD2 (6 bases). Germline V gives CDR1 SNHLY, CDR2 FYNNEI. The CDR3 totals 13 residues. V gave up 11 bases and J gave up 2 bases, with 14 bases separating them. As DNA, the CDR3 is TGTGCCTGCACCGGAGGGTACACAGATACGCAGTATTTT. Translation: CACTGGYTDTQYF. Supplemented by reference TRBV2 and TRBJ2-3, the full variable domain reads EPEVTQTPSHQVTQMGQEVILRCVPISNHLYFYWYRQILGQKVEFLVSFYNNEISEKSEIFDDQFSVERPDGSNFTLKIRSTKLEDSAMYFCACTGGYTDTQYFGPGTRLTVL.

This clonotype was detected many times. The chain is built from TRBV12-5 and TRBJ1-2; D is possibly TRBD1 (5 bases). Trimming removed 5 bases from V and 0 bases from J, with 16 bases in between. The CDR3 covers 16 residues. CDR1 and CDR2 from the germline V gene are LGHNT and FRNRAP. CDR3 residues: CASGLRAGEANYGYTF. CDR3 bases: TGTGCTAGTGGTCTCAGGGCTGGAGAGGCTAACTATGGCTACACCTTC.

On this clonotype itself: This likely traces to a read error, being one base from a far larger clone. The CDR3 nucleotides are TGTGCCAGCACCGGGAGTAAGTATGAGCAGTACTTC. Residues: CASTGSKYEQYF. V and J are TRBV12-3 or TRBV12-4 and TRBJ2-7, with D perhaps matching TRBD2 (6 bases). With 7 bases removed from V and 7 bases from J, the gap between germline ends came to 14 bases. The CDR3 has 12 residues.

This clonotype showed up many times. The chain employs TRBV6-1 and TRBJ2-7; no clear D gene. CDR3 length: 13 amino acids. Germline loops: CDR1 MNHNS, CDR2 SASEGT. V lost 7 bases, J lost 3 bases, and 13 bases lay in between. CDR3 DNA: TGTGCCAGCACTCCTACCGGAGTCTACGAGCAGTACTTC. Its protein is CASTPTGVYEQYF.

This clonotype came up a few times. The genes are TRBV6-9 and TRBJ2-7; D ambiguous. V lost 3 bases, J lost 3 bases, and 12 bases lay in between. The germline V gene has CDR1 MNHGY and CDR2 SVAAGI. The CDR3 runs to 14 residues. The CDR3 DNA reads as TGTGCCAGCAGTTACCCCAGCATAATCTACGAGCAGTACTTC. It yields the protein CASSYPSIIYEQYF.

The sample holds many counts of this clonotype. The chain joins TRBV30 to TRBJ1-1; weak D call: TRBD1 (5 bases). Germline V CDR1 and CDR2: GTSNPN, SVGIG (reference sequence). V lost 5 bases and J 8 bases, leaving 15 bases between the germline ends. This CDR3 has 12 residues. The chain's CDR3 is CAWAGDLREAFF. The CDR3, as DNA: TGTGCCTGGGCCGGGGACCTTAGGGAAGCTTTCTTT.

With respect to this clonotype: A much larger clonotype is one base distant, so this may be a read error. The rearrangement uses TRBV2 and TRBJ1-1; D may be TRBD1 (6 bases). The CDR3 consists of 15 residues. CDR1 and CDR2 (germline): SNHLY, FYNNEI. V was pared by 3 bases and J by 3 bases, with 14 bases between. CDR3 DNA: TGTGCCAGCAGTGAGGGGGCGACCTGGGACACTGAAGCTTTCTTT. Protein sequence: CASSEGATWDTEAFF.

This clonotype was seen ten or more times. The chain is built from TRBV12-3 or TRBV12-4 and TRBJ2-7, with TRBD2 matching over 14 bases. The junction had 3 bases not matched to a gene; V was cut back by 6 bases and J by 2 bases. This CDR3 spans 15 amino acids. The CDR3 DNA is TGTGCCAGCAGGGAGGGACTAGCGGGAGCCTACGAGCAGTACTTC. It yields the protein CASREGLAGAYEQYF.

This clonotype was found a few times. V usage is TRBV27 and J usage is TRBJ2-3; D remains ambiguous. Germline CDR1 and CDR2: MNHEY and SMNVEV (reference sequence). V lost 3 bases, J lost 1 base, and 8 bases lay in between. CDR3 length: 14 amino acids. In DNA, the CDR3 is TGTGCCAGCAGTTTGCGGAGCCGCACAGATACGCAGTATTTT. This codes for CASSLRSRTDTQYF.

Comment on this clonotype: A far larger clone is just one base off, so this is likely a read error. V usage is TRBV7-9 and J usage is TRBJ2-7; 11 bases fit TRBD2. J lost 0 bases, V lost 5 bases, and 3 bases had no gene match. Germline CDR1 SEHNR, CDR2 FQNEAQ (reference sequence). The CDR3 length is 15 residues. CDR3 sequence reads: CASSQTSGISYEQYF. The CDR3 nucleotides are TGTGCCAGCAGCCAGACTAGCGGGATCTCCTACGAGCAGTACTTC.

This clonotype was detected a few times. V usage is TRBV20-1 and J usage is TRBJ2-5; 12 positions agree with TRBD1. Germline V gives CDR1 DFQATT, CDR2 SNEGSKA (reference sequence). Trimming cost V 6 bases and J 5 bases; bases outside gene matches: 7. The CDR3 loop spans 14 amino acids. CDR3 in DNA: TGCAGTGCCAGATGGGACAGGGGGCAGGAGACCCAGTACTTC. This gives the protein CSARWDRGQETQYF.

This clonotype was found many times. V gene TRBV6-5 combines with J gene TRBJ1-1, with D unclear. The CDR3 totals 12 residues. V gave up 4 bases and J gave up 1 base, with 4 bases separating them. The germline V gene has CDR1 MNHEY and CDR2 SVGAGI. CDR3 amino acids: CASSSTNTEAFF. The CDR3, as DNA: TGTGCCAGCAGTTCTACGAACACTGAAGCTTTCTTT.

At least ten counts were recorded for this clonotype. V usage is TRBV5-5 and J usage is TRBJ1-1, with D tentatively TRBD1 (5 bases). CDR1 and CDR2 (germline): SGHKS, YYEKEE (reference sequence). This CDR3 has 15 residues. With 3 bases removed from V and 1 base from J, the gap between germline ends came to 13 bases. The CDR3 nucleotides are TGTGCCAGCAGCTCAACAGGTCCCAGGAACACTGAAGCTTTCTTT. It specifies CASSSTGPRNTEAFF.

In its sample, this clonotype was seen many times. J is TRBJ2-3 and V is TRBV27, with D perhaps assigned TRBD1 or TRBD2 (5 bases each). With 4 bases removed from V and 0 bases from J, the gap between germline ends came to 11 bases. CDR3 length equals 15 residues. CDR1 is MNHEY and CDR2 is SMNVEV in the germline V gene (reference sequence). CDR3 sequence (DNA): TGTGCCAGCAGTTCGGGACCATATAGCACAGATACGCAGTATTTT. Its protein product is CASSSGPYSTDTQYF.

This clonotype occurred a few times. V and J are TRBV27 and TRBJ1-5; D unresolved. V lost 3 bases and J lost 3, with 3 bases in between. The CDR3 covers 12 residues. Per the germline V gene, CDR1 is MNHEY and CDR2 is SMNVEV (reference sequence). The CDR3 DNA is TGTGCCAGCAGTTTTGTCAATCAGCCCCAGCATTTT. It encodes CASSFVNQPQHF.